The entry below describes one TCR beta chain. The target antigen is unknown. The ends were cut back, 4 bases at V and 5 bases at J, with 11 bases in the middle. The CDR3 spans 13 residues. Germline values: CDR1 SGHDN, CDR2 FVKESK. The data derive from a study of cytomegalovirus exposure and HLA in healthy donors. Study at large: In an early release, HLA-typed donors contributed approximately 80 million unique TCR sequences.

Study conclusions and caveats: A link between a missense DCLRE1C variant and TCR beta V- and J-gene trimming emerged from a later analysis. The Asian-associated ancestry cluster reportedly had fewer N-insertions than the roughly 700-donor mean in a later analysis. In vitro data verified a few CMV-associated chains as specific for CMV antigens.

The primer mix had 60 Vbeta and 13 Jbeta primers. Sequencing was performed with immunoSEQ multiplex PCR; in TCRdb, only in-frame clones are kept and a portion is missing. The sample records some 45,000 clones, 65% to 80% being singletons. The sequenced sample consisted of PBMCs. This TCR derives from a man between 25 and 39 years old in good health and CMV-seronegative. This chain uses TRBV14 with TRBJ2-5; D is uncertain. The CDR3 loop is CASSRLPPETQYF. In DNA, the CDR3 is TGTGCCAGCAGCCGCCTACCGCCGGAGACCCAGTACTTC.